These T cell receptor beta chains were read from a single sample in a study of cytotoxic CD8 clonotypes in ibrutinib-treated CLL. Generated by immunoSEQ multiplex PCR, the TCRdb table keeps only in-frame clones and is missing some. The sample contains about 15,000 clones, approximately 80% of which appear only once. The sequenced sample was PBMCs, obtained before ibrutinib treatment. Source of these receptors: a human donor with chronic lymphocytic leukemia. Each CDR3 is given with its conserved first and last residue. D genes are given only for firm matches. Clone size, where shown, is once, few, many, or a class for clones that have expanded.

TGCAGCGCCGAGCGCCGAGACAATGAGCAGTTCTTC	CSAERRDNEQFF	-	TRBV29-1	TRBJ2-1	-
TGTGCCAGCAGCCCGAGAGCGGGAAGGGTCTACAATGAGCAGTTCTTC	CASSPRAGRVYNEQFF	-	TRBV28	TRBJ2-1	TRBD2
TGTGCCAGCAGTACAACCGGGACAGACTACGAGCAGTACTTC	CASSTTGTDYEQYF	-	TRBV28	TRBJ2-7	TRBD1
TGCGCCAGCAGCTCCCCCAGGGAGTCGGCAACTAATGAAAAACTGTTTTTT	CASSSPRESATNEKLFF	-	TRBV5-1	TRBJ1-4	-
TGTGCCAGCAGCTTATATGAGGAAAAACTGTTTTTT	CASSLYEEKLFF	-	TRBV7-2	TRBJ1-4	-
TGTGCCAGCTCACCACGGGACAGCTATAGCAATCAGCCCCAGCATTTT	CASSPRDSYSNQPQHF	-	TRBV18	TRBJ1-5	TRBD1
TGTGCCAGTAGTATAGATCGGGGGGACCTCTACGAGCAGTACTTC	CASSIDRGDLYEQYF	-	TRBV19	TRBJ2-7	TRBD2
TGTGCCAGCAGCATTAGGGGGGAACCGGGTGAAAAACTGTTTTTT	CASSIRGEPGEKLFF	-	TRBV9	TRBJ1-4	-
TGTGCCAGCAGCCCCCTGGACATTTTGCCCTCCTACGAGCAGTACTTC	CASSPLDILPSYEQYF	-	TRBV28	TRBJ2-7	-
TGTGCCAGCAGTTACCAAGGCCTCGAGCAGTACTTC	CASSYQGLEQYF	once	TRBV6-6	TRBJ2-7	-
TGCGCCAGCAACAGAGGACTAGCGGGAGGAATTGGTGAGCAGTTCTTC	CASNRGLAGGIGEQFF	-	TRBV5-1	TRBJ2-1	TRBD2
TGTGCCAGCAGCTTATATTCTCCGGCAGGGAATAACTACGAGCAGTACTTC	CASSLYSPAGNNYEQYF	-	TRBV7-9	TRBJ2-7	-
TGTGCCAGCAGCATACAGGGGGGATTAGAGACCCAGTACTTC	CASSIQGGLETQYF	-	TRBV11-3	TRBJ2-5	TRBD1
TGCAGCGCGATATCCGGGGGGGAGACCCAGTACTTC	CSAISGGETQYF	-	TRBV29-1	TRBJ2-5	TRBD2
TGTGCCAGTAGTATAGATTTGTCTAGCGGAGGTGGGAATGAGCAGTTCTTC	CASSIDLSSGGGNEQFF	-	TRBV19	TRBJ2-1	TRBD2
TGTGCCATCAGCCCCGACAGGGCGATGAATCAGCCCCAGCATTTT	CAISPDRAMNQPQHF	-	TRBV10-3	TRBJ1-5	TRBD1